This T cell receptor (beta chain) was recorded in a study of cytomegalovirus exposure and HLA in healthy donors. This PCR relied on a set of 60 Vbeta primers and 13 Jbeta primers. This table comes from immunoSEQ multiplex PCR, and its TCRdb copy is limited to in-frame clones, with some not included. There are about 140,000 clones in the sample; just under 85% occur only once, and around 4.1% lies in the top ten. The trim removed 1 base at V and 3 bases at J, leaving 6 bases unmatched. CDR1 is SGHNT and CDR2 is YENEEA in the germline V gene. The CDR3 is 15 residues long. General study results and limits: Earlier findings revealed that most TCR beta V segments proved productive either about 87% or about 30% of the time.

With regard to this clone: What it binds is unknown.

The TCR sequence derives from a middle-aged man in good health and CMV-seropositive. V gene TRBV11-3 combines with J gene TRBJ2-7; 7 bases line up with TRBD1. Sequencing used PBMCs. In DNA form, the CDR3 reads TGTGCCAGCAGCTTAGCCTCAGGGGGTGTCTACGAGCAGTACTTC. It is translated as CASSLASGGVYEQYF.